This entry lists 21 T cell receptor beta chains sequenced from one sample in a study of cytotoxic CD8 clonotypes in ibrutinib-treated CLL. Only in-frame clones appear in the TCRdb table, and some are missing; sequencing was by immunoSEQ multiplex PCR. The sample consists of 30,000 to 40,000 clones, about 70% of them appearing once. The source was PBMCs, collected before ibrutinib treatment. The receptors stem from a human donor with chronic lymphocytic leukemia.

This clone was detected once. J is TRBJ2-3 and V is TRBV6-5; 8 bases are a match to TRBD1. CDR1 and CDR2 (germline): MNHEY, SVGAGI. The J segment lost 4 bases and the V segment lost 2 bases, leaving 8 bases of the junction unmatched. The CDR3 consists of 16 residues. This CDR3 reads CASSYDGQGASDTQYF. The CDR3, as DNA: TGTGCCAGCAGTTACGATGGGCAGGGGGCCTCAGATACGCAGTATTTT.

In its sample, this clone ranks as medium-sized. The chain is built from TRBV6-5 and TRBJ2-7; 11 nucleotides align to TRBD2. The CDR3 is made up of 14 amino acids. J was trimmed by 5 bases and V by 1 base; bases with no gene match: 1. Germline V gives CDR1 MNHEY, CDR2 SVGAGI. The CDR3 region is CASSYLTSGDEQYF. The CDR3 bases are TGTGCCAGCAGTTACTTGACTAGCGGGGACGAGCAGTACTTC.

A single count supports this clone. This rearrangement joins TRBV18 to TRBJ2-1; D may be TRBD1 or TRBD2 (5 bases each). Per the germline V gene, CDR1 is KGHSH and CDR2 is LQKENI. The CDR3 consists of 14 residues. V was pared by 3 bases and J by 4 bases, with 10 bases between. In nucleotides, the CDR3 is TGTGCCAGCTCACCTAGCAGGGAGTACAATGAGCAGTTCTTC. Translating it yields CASSPSREYNEQFF. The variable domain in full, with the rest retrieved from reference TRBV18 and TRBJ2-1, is NAGVMQNPRHLVRRRGQEARLRCSPMKGHSHVYWYRQLPEEGLKFMVYLQKENIIDESGMPKERFSAEFPKEGPSILRIQQVVRGDSAAYFCASSPSREYNEQFFGPGTRLTVL.

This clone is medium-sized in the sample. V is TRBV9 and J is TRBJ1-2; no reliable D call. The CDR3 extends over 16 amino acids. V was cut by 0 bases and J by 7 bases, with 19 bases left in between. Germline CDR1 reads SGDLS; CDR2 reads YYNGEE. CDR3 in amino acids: CASSVGAAPVSAGYTF. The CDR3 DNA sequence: TGTGCCAGCAGCGTAGGGGCCGCTCCGGTCTCTGCTGGCTACACCTTC.

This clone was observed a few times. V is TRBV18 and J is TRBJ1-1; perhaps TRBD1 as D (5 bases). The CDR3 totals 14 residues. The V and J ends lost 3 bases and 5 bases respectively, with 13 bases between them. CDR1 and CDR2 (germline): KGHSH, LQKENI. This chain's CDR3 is CASSPDEGLTEAFF. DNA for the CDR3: TGTGCCAGCTCACCGGATGAGGGGCTTACTGAAGCTTTCTTT.

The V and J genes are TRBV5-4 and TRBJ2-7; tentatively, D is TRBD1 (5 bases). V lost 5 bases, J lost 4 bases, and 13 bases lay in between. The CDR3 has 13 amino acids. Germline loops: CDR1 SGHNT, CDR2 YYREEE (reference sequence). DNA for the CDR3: TGTGCCAGCAGTTCCTGCAGGGTTTACGAGCAGTACTTC. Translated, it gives CASSSCRVYEQYF.

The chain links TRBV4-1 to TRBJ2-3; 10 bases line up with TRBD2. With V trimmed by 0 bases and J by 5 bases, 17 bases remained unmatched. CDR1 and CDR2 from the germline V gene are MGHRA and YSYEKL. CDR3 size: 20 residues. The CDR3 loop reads CASSQDGLGGSGGLRDTQYF. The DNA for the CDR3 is TGCGCCAGCAGCCAAGATGGACTAGGGGGTAGCGGGGGGCTGAGAGATACGCAGTATTTT.

This CDR3 is CASSLRAWTYEQYF. The CDR3 nucleotides read TGTGCCAGCAGCCTCCGGGCCTGGACCTACGAGCAGTACTTC. The rearrangement links TRBV5-6 to TRBJ2-5, with D unclear. The J call is doubtful: the DNA matches TRBJ2-7 better. The germline gives CDR1 SGHDT, CDR2 YYEEEE. The CDR3 loop spans 14 amino acids.

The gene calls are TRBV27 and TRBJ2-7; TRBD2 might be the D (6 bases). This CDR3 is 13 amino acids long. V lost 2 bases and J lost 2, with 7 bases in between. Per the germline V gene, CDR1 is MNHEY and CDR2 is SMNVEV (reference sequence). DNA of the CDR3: TGTGCCAGCAGTTTACCGGGGGCCTACGAGCAGTACTTC. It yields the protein CASSLPGAYEQYF.

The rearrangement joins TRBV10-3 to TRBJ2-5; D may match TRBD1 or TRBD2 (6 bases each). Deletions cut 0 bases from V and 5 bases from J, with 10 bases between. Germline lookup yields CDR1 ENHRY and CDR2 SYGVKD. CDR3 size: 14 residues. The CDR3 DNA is TGTGCCATCAGTGAGTCCGGGGGCGGGGAGACCCAGTACTTC. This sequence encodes CAISESGGGETQYF.

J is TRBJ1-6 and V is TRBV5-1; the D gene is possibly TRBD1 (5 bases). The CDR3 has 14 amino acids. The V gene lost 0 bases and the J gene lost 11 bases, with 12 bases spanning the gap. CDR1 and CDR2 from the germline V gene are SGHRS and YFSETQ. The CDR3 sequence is CASSLAHRTTPLHF. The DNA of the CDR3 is TGCGCCAGCAGCTTGGCGCACAGGACAACACCCCTCCACTTT.

Written as DNA, the CDR3 is TGTGCCAGCAGCTTAGATGGGGCAGGAGTAACCTACGAGCAGTACTTC. Encoded protein: CASSLDGAGVTYEQYF. This chain connects TRBV11-3 to TRBJ2-7, with a weak D call TRBD1 (5 bases). CDR1 SGHNT and CDR2 YENEEA come from the germline V gene. The V end lost 0 bases, the J end lost 2 bases, and 14 bases lay between the germline ends. This CDR3 has 16 residues.

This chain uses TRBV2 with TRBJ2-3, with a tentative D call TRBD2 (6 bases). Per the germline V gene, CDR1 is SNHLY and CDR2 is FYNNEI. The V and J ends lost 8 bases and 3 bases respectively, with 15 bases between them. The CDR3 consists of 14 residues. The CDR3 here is CASLGGLRTDTQYF. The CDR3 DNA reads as TGTGCCAGCTTGGGGGGATTGAGGACAGATACGCAGTATTTT.

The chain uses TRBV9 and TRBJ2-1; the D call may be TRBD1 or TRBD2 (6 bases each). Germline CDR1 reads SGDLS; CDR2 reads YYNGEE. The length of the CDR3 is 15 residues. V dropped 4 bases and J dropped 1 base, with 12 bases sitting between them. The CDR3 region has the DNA TGTGCCAGCAGCTTGTGGGGGGCGTCCTACAATGAGCAGTTCTTC. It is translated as CASSLWGASYNEQFF.

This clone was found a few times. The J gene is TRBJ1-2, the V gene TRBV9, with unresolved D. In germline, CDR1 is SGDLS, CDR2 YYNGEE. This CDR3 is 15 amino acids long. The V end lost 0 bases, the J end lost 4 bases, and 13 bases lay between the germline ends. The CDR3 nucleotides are TGTGCCAGCAGCGTAGATGGTATGGGAGTCTATGGCTACACCTTC. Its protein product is CASSVDGMGVYGYTF.

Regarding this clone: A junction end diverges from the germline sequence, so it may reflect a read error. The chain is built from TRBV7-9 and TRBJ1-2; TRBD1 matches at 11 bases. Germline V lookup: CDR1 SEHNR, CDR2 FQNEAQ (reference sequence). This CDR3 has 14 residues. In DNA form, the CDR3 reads TGTGCCAGCAGTTTAGGACAGGGGGCGGAAGGCTACACCTTC. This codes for CASSLGQGAEGYTF.

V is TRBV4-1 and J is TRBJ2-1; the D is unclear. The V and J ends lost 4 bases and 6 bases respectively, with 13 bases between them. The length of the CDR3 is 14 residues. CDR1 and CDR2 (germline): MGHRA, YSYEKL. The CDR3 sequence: CASSPMTQINEQFF. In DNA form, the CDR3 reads TGCGCCAGCAGCCCTATGACCCAGATCAATGAGCAGTTCTTC.

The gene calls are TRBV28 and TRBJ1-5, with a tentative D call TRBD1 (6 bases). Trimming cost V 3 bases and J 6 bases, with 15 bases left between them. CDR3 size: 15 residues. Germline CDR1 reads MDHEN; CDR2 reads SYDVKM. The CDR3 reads CASSFTSTGTQPQHF. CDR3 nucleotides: TGTGCCAGCAGTTTCACTTCTACAGGGACTCAGCCCCAGCATTTT.

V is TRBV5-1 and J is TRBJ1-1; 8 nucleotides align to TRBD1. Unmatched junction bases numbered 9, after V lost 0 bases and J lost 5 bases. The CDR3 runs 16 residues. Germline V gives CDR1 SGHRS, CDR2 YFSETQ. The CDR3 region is CASSLAFQGALTEAFF. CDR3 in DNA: TGCGCCAGCAGCTTGGCCTTCCAGGGGGCCCTTACTGAAGCTTTCTTT.

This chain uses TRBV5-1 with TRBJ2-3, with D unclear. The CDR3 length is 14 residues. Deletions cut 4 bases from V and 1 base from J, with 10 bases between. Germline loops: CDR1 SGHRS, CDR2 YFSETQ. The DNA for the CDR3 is TGCGCCAGCAGCGGTACGGGTGGCACAGATACGCAGTATTTT. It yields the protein CASSGTGGTDTQYF.

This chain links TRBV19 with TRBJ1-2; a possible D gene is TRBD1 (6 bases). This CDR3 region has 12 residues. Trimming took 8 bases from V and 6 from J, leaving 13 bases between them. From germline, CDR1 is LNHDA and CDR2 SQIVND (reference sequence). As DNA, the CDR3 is TGTGCCAGTCAACAGGGCATTGATGGCTACACCTTC. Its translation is CASQQGIDGYTF. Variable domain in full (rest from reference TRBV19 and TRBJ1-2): DGGITQSPKYLFRKEGQNVTLSCEQNLNHDAMYWYRQDPGQGLRLIYYSQIVNDFQKGDIAEGYSVSREKKESFPLTVTSAQKNPTAFYLCASQQGIDGYTFGSGTRLTVV.